This T cell receptor (beta chain) was found in a study of cytomegalovirus exposure and HLA in healthy donors. The PCR made use of 60 Vbeta and 13 Jbeta primers. Sequencing was performed with immunoSEQ multiplex PCR; in TCRdb, only in-frame clones are kept and a portion is missing. The specimen's table records 100,000 to 150,000 clones. Of note for this clone: Its antigen is not known.

This CDR3 region has 14 residues. V was trimmed by 5 bases and J by 0 bases, leaving 8 bases between them. Germline-derived CDR1 and CDR2 are SGHTA and FQGNSA. Study-wide results and limits: It was approximately 150 TCR beta chains that were listed as cytomegalovirus-associated.

The chain employs TRBV7-2 and TRBJ1-3; D is possibly TRBD1 (6 bases). The TCR originated in a woman aged 40 to 55 in good health and CMV-seropositive. Input material: PBMCs. CDR3 protein: CASSRTVSGNTIYF. In nucleotides, the CDR3 is TGTGCCAGCAGCCGGACAGTCTCTGGAAACACCATATATTTT.